Listed here are 17 T cell receptor beta chains from one sample, sequenced in a study of T cells in pancreatic ductal adenocarcinoma. Surgery without prior neoadjuvant therapy was the treatment of the selected pancreatic ductal adenocarcinoma patients. Sequencing was performed with immunoSEQ multiplex PCR; in TCRdb, only in-frame clones are kept and a portion is missing. In the table there are roughly 2,600 clones, roughly four fifths of which are singletons. Sequencing was performed on pancreatic tumor tissue. Every receptor here comes from a human donor with pancreatic ductal adenocarcinoma.

This rearrangement joins TRBV7-2 to TRBJ1-4; 8 bases align to TRBD1. V trimming: 7 bases; J trimming: 7 bases; junction bases outside the gene matches: 11. The CDR3 runs 15 residues. CDR1 SGHTA and CDR2 FQGNSA come from the germline V gene. The CDR3 here is CASNVQGALTEKLFF. In DNA form, the CDR3 reads TGTGCCAGCAACGTCCAGGGGGCGTTGACTGAAAAACTGTTTTTT.

Written as DNA, the CDR3 is TGTGCCAGCAGTCCATTGACGGGATGGGACTATGGCTACACCTTC. Protein product: CASSPLTGWDYGYTF. The V call is TRBV28, the J call TRBJ1-2; D unresolved. From germline, CDR1 is MDHEN and CDR2 SYDVKM. CDR3 length equals 15 residues. V shed 5 bases and J shed 3 bases, with 16 bases lying between them.

In this sample, this clone turned up a few times. This chain joins TRBV6-6 and TRBJ2-7; TRBD2 is a possible D gene (6 bases). Trimming stripped 6 bases from V and 9 bases from J, with 24 bases between. CDR3 length: 15 residues. CDR1 MNHNY and CDR2 SVGAGI come from the germline V gene (reference sequence). The CDR3 protein is CASRSSDGHRIGQYF. CDR3 nucleotide sequence: TGTGCCAGCAGATCTAGCGACGGACACCGTATAGGGCAGTACTTC.

The rearrangement joins TRBV4-3 to TRBJ1-1, with D unclear. CDR1 is LGHNA and CDR2 is YSLEER in the germline V gene. The CDR3 spans 15 residues. Trimming took off 1 base at V and 5 bases at J, with 14 bases between the two ends. CDR3 protein: CASSQGLQVGTEAFF. The CDR3 DNA reads as TGCGCCAGCAGCCAAGGGCTGCAGGTCGGGACTGAAGCTTTCTTT.

The rearrangement links TRBV9 to TRBJ2-6; D is possibly TRBD1 (6 bases). The CDR3 has 15 amino acids. CDR1 and CDR2 from the germline V gene are SGDLS and YYNGEE. Deletions cut 5 bases from V and 0 bases from J, with 9 bases between. CDR3 DNA: TGTGCCAGCAGAGGGGGTTACTCTGGGGCCAACGTCCTGACTTTC. Translating gives CASRGGYSGANVLTF.

CDR3 DNA: TGTGCCAGCAGCCCGGTGGACGGTGGAGCCCAGCATTTT. It encodes CASSPVDGGAQHF. This rearrangement joins TRBV7-9 to TRBJ1-5; D gene unclear. V shed 5 bases and J shed 11 bases, with 16 bases lying between them. The V gene's germline CDR1 is SEHNR and CDR2 FQNEAQ (reference sequence). This CDR3 spans 13 amino acids.

The chain links TRBV6-4 to TRBJ1-1; D not certain. The germline V gene has CDR1 MRHNA and CDR2 SNTAGT. CDR3 length equals 14 residues. Trimming shortened V by 3 bases and J by 4 bases, and 12 bases separated the two germline ends. The CDR3 bases are TGTGCCAGCAGTGAGGATTTGGATGGCACTGAAGCTTTCTTT. It yields the protein CASSEDLDGTEAFF.

This chain joins TRBV16 and TRBJ1-2; no firm D call. Looked up from germline, CDR1 is KGHSY and CDR2 is FQNENV. There are 16 residues in the CDR3. V was trimmed by 0 bases and J by 4 bases, leaving 15 bases between them. Here the CDR3 reads CASSQSRRFHGYGYTF. CDR3 DNA: TGTGCCAGCAGCCAATCGAGGCGGTTCCATGGCTATGGCTACACCTTC.

The chain combines TRBV19 with TRBJ1-1; no clear D. V lost 3 bases, J lost 7 bases, and 12 bases lay in between. Germline V lookup: CDR1 LNHDA, CDR2 SQIVND (reference sequence). The CDR3 totals 13 residues. In DNA, the CDR3 is TGTGCCAGTAGTATCTACGGTCTGGGTGAAGCTTTCTTT. It encodes CASSIYGLGEAFF.

The chain uses TRBV19 and TRBJ1-6; D unclear. In germline, CDR1 is LNHDA, CDR2 SQIVND (reference sequence). There are 15 residues in the CDR3. Trimming shortened V by 3 bases and J by 1 base, and 7 bases separated the two germline ends. CDR3 in DNA: TGTGCCAGTAGTATGAGGGCATCCTATAATTCACCCCTCCACTTT. Its translation: CASSMRASYNSPLHF.

The chain carries TRBV4-2 and TRBJ2-1; D unclear. The length of the CDR3 is 16 residues. Germline CDR1 LGHNA, CDR2 YNFKEQ. Trimming stripped 5 bases from V and 4 bases from J, with 18 bases between. This CDR3 reads CASSGVRPAAYNEQFF. The CDR3 region has the DNA TGTGCCAGCAGCGGGGTTCGTCCAGCAGCGTACAATGAGCAGTTCTTC.

The chain recombines TRBV5-6 with TRBJ2-7, with TRBD1 matching 9 bases. With V trimmed by 0 bases and J by 6 bases, 7 bases remained unmatched. This CDR3 has 15 residues. Germline V gene data show CDR1 as SGHDT and CDR2 as YYEEEE. The DNA of the CDR3 is TGTGCCAGCAGCTTGGCCGGGACAGGGATTTCCGAGCAGTACTTC. Protein sequence: CASSLAGTGISEQYF.

CDR3 amino acids: CASSGSRAYGYTF. The CDR3 DNA reads TGTGCCAGCAGTGGGAGCAGGGCATACGGCTACACCTTC. The chain combines TRBV6-1 with TRBJ1-2; maybe TRBD1 (5 bases). Trimming took 4 bases from V and 8 from J, leaving 14 bases between them. CDR1 and CDR2 from the germline V gene are MNHNS and SASEGT. The CDR3 covers 13 residues.

The chain carries TRBV11-2 and TRBJ2-7; either TRBD1 or TRBD2 may supply D (6 bases each). There are 14 residues in the CDR3. CDR1 and CDR2 (germline): SGHAT, FQNNGV. V lost 2 bases and J 2 bases, leaving 10 bases between the germline ends. The CDR3 region has the DNA TGTGCCAGCAGCTTACCCGGGGGCCCCTACGAGCAGTACTTC. Translating gives CASSLPGGPYEQYF. The full variable domain, completed using reference TRBV11-2 and TRBJ2-7, is EAGVAQSPRYKIIEKRQSVAFWCNPISGHATLYWYQQILGQGPKLLIQFQNNGVVDDSQLPKDRFSAERLKGVDSTLKIQPAKLEDSAVYLCASSLPGGPYEQYFGPGTRLTVT.

A few counts support this clone. The rearrangement uses TRBV28 and TRBJ2-7; the match to TRBD1 covers 7 bases. The germline CDR1 and CDR2 sequences are MDHEN and SYDVKM. The CDR3 has 13 residues. J gave up 3 bases and V 1 base, and 0 bases lay outside the gene matches. DNA of the CDR3: TGTGCCAGCAGTTTATCAGGGGGCTACGAGCAGTACTTC. Translating gives CASSLSGGYEQYF.

This rearrangement joins TRBV7-8 to TRBJ2-2; D is uncertain. Germline-derived CDR1 and CDR2 are SGHVS and FQNEAQ. The V and J ends lost 5 bases and 8 bases respectively, with 9 bases between them. This CDR3 is 12 amino acids long. CDR3 sequence: CASSRDGGELFF. The DNA of the CDR3 is TGTGCCAGCAGCCGAGACGGAGGGGAGCTGTTTTTT. Supplemented by reference TRBV7-8 and TRBJ2-2, the full variable domain reads GAGVSQSPRYKVAKRGQDVALRCDPISGHVSLFWYQQALGQGPEFLTYFQNEAQLDKSGLPSDRFFAERPEGSVSTLKIQRTQQEDSAVYLCASSRDGGELFFGEGSRLTVL.

This clone was seen a handful of times. The chain links TRBV5-1 to TRBJ1-2; no definite D call. V lost 5 bases, J lost 3 bases, and 14 bases lay in between. This CDR3 is built from 14 residues. Germline CDR1 reads SGHRS; CDR2 reads YFSETQ. CDR3 nucleotides: TGCGCCAGCAGTCCGGAGGAGGCTTACTATGGCTACACCTTC. Translation: CASSPEEAYYGYTF.